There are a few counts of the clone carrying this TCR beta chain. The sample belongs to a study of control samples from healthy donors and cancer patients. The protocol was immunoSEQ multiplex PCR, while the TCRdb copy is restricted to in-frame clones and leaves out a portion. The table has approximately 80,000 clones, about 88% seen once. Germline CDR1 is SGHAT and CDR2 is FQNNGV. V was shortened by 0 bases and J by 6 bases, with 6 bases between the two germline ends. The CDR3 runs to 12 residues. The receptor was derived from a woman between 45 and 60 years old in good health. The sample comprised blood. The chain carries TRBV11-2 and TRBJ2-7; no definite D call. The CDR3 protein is CASSLDPGEQYF. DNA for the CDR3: TGTGCCAGCAGCTTAGATCCAGGCGAGCAGTACTTC.